This T cell receptor (beta chain) was identified in a study of shared clonotypes between healthy human individuals. Trimming took off 4 bases at V and 0 bases at J, with 12 bases between the two ends. The CDR3 totals 15 residues. Germline CDR1 and CDR2: SGDLS and YYNGEE. The protocol was immunoSEQ multiplex PCR, while the TCRdb copy is restricted to in-frame clones and leaves out a portion. The sample comprises roughly 2.2 million clones, roughly 90% of which are singletons, and around 0.38% rests with the top ten. This sequence joins TRBV9 and TRBJ2-3, with D perhaps TRBD1 (6 bases). The material sequenced was naive CD4+ T cells from PBMCs. Subset meaning: CD45RA+ positively selected. The clonotype originates from a man aged 18-30 years in good health. Some clones in this sample may be carry-over from other donors' samples. DNA for the CDR3: TGTGCCAGCAGCCCACGACAGGATAGCACAGATACGCAGTATTTT. Its protein is CASSPRQDSTDTQYF.